This T cell receptor beta chain originates from a study of human T cells and chemical hapten exposure. Points from the study as a whole: Donors were affected by alopecia, so their immune reaction might vary from that of healthy individuals.

The time point was: pre-sensitization, week 0. The sample's treatment: therapeutic diphenylcyclopropenone sensitization with weekly scalp DPC. Comments on this clonotype: The antigen remains unidentified.

MiXCR, run by TCRdb on the RACE reads, gives a single entry per CDR3 protein. Among roughly 260,000 distinct CDR3 sequences listed, about 8.1% were seen once. CDR1 and CDR2 from the germline V gene are MNHNS and SASEGT. The CDR3 runs 14 residues. The V and J ends lost 3 bases and 5 bases respectively, with 13 bases between them. The chain combines TRBV6-1 with TRBJ2-5; D unclear. The TCR sequence derives from a woman aged 40 to 50 with alopecia areata. Some clones in this sample may be carry-over from other donors' samples. The sequencing used whole blood, collected in connection with sensitization to the hapten diphenylcyclopropenone (DPC). CDR3 region: CASSDRSSMETQYF. Written as DNA, the CDR3 is TGTGCCAGCAGTGATCGGTCAAGCATGGAGACCCAGTACTTC.